This entry describes one T cell receptor (beta chain). Its specificity is unknown. V was cut by 8 bases and J by 6 bases, with 19 bases left in between. The CDR3 is made up of 15 amino acids. Germline V gene data show CDR1 as MGHDK and CDR2 as SYGVNS. This sample is part of a study of PD-1 blockade in classical Hodgkin lymphoma. The study, taken as a whole, reports: Patients with a complete response exhibited baseline diversity comparable to newly diagnosed patients. At baseline, newly diagnosed patients reportedly showed less TCR diversity than healthy donors.

Profiled with immunoSEQ multiplex PCR; TCRdb holds only in-frame clones, not every one. The sample lists tens of thousands of clones; around 90% were seen once. Time point of the sample: cycle 4 day 1 (C4D1), after 6 weeks of nivolumab. Every patient was affected by relapse after autologous stem cell transplantation, while exposure to brentuximab vedotin was not uniform. The clonotype was recovered from a human donor with classical Hodgkin lymphoma. The chain couples TRBV25-1 to TRBJ2-2, with D perhaps matching TRBD1 or TRBD2 (6 bases each). Sample: peripheral blood mononuclear cells (PBMCs), taken before the fourth cycle of nivolumab. The CDR3 nucleotides read TGTGCCAGCGGCACTCTCGGAGGGGGTTCCGGGGAGCTGTTTTTT. It translates to CASGTLGGGSGELFF.